This TCR beta chain was profiled in a study of PD-1 blockade in classical Hodgkin lymphoma. Profiling relied on immunoSEQ multiplex PCR, and the TCRdb table lists in-frame clones only, not all of them. The sample lists around 65,000 clones, about 85% occurring once. Time point defined: cycle 4 day 1 (C4D1), after five to seven weeks of nivolumab. The patients all showed relapse after autologous stem cell transplantation, while their brentuximab vedotin exposure varied. The CDR3 loop spans 14 amino acids. CDR1 is MNHEY, CDR2 SMNVEV, per germline (reference sequence). V was pared by 7 bases and J by 2 bases, with 13 bases between.

The chain links TRBV27 to TRBJ2-3, with D perhaps TRBD2 (6 bases). Material: peripheral blood mononuclear cells (PBMCs), obtained before the fourth cycle of nivolumab. This sequence was found in a human donor with classical Hodgkin lymphoma. In DNA, the CDR3 is TGTGCCAGCACCTCCGGAGGGAACACAGATACGCAGTATTTT. It translates to CASTSGGNTDTQYF.